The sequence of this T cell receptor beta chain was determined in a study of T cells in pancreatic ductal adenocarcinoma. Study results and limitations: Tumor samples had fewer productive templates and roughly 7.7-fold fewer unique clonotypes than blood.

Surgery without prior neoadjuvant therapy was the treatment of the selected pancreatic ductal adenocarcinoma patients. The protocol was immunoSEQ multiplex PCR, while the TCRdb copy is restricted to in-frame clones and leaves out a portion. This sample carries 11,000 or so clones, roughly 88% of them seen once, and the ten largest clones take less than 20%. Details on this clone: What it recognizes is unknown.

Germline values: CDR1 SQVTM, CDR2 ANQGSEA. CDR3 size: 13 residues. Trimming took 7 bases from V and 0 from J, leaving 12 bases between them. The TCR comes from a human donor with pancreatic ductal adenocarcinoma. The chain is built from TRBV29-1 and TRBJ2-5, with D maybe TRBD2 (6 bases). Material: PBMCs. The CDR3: CSANGGDQETQYF. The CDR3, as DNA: TGCAGCGCGAACGGGGGAGACCAAGAGACCCAGTACTTC.